Sequencing of this T cell receptor (beta chain) was carried out in a study of T cell repertoires in cytomegalovirus infection. For the study at large: Carrying CMV and the relevant HLA type showed in public TCR beta signatures.

One entry per CDR3 protein, called by TCRdb with MiXCR from the reads. The table lists fewer than 550,000 distinct CDR3 sequences, roughly 30% of them singletons, with around 15% in the top ten. General study findings and limits: Cumulative public TCR beta family frequency identified carriers of CMV plus the relevant HLA.

CDR3 length: 17 residues. Germline assignment: CDR1 SGHAT and CDR2 FQNNGV. Concerning this clonotype itself: The antigen is unknown. Since a much larger clone is just one base distant, this may be a read error.

The sequenced material came from PBMCs. This receptor was taken from a human donor in good health (CMV status not recorded). Some clones in this sample may be carry-over from other donors' samples. The chain recombines TRBV11-2 with TRBJ2-1, with TRBD2 matching 10 bases. The CDR3, as DNA: TGTGCCAGAAGCTCGCCGCAGGCGCTAGCGGGGGTCGATGAGCAGTTCTTC. Encoded protein: CARSSPQALAGVDEQFF.